This T cell receptor beta chain was obtained from a study of T cells in Graves' hyperthyroidism and ophthalmopathy. Study-wide findings and caveats: In validation, the model predicted ophthalmopathy. These predictions came a median about 6.5 months before onset.

Amplified TCR beta CDR3 regions came from RNA transcripts. The TCR CDR3 first-round RT-PCR relied on the HTBI primer set. TCRdb analysed the multiplex PCR reads with MiXCR anew, one entry per CDR3 protein. The sample comprises about 290,000 distinct CDR3 sequences, roughly 13% of which are singletons, and around 8% rests with the top ten. Reasons for excluding patients were uncontrolled infection, other autoimmune disease, pregnancy or lactation. PBMCs were collected from an approximately 9.3 ml volume of fresh peripheral blood. With respect to this clonotype: The antigen remains undetermined.

V lost 7 bases, J lost 1 base, and 11 bases lay in between. Germline V lookup: CDR1 SGHRS, CDR2 YFSETQ. There are 13 residues in the CDR3. The clonotype was recovered from a woman aged 40 to 50 with Graves' hyperthyroidism. Sequencing was performed on blood. V gene TRBV5-1 combines with J gene TRBJ2-5; D is possibly TRBD1 or TRBD2 (5 bases each). CDR3 DNA: TGCGCCAGCCGCCGGGACGGCCAAGAGACCCAGTACTTC. It yields the protein CASRRDGQETQYF.